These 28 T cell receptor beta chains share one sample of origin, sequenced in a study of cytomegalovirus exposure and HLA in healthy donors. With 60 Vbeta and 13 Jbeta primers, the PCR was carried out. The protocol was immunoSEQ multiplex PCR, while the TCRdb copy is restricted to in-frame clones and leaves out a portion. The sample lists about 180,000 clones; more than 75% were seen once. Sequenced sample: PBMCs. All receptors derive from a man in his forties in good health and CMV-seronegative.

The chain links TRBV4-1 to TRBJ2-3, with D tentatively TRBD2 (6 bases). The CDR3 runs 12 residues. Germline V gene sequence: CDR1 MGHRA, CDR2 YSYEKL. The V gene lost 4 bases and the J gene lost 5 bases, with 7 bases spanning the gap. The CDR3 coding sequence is TGCGCCAGCAGCCCCGGGGGAGATACGCAGTATTTT. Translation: CASSPGGDTQYF.

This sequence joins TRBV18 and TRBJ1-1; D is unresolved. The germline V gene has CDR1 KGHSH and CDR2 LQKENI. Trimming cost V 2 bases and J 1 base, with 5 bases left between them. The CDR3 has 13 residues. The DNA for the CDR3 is TGTGCCAGCTCACCAACAAGGAACACTGAAGCTTTCTTT. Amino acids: CASSPTRNTEAFF.

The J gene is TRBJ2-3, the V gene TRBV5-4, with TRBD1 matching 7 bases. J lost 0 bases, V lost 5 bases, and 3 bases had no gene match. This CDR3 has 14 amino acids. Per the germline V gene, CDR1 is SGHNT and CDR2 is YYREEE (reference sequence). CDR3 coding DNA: TGTGCCAGCAGACCGGGACAGAGCACAGATACGCAGTATTTT. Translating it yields CASRPGQSTDTQYF.

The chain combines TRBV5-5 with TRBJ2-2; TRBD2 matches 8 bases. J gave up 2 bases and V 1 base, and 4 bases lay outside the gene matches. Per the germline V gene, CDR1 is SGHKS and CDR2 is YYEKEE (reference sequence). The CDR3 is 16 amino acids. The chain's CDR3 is CASSLKLADNTGELFF. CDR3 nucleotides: TGTGCCAGCAGCTTGAAACTAGCGGACAACACCGGGGAGCTGTTTTTT.

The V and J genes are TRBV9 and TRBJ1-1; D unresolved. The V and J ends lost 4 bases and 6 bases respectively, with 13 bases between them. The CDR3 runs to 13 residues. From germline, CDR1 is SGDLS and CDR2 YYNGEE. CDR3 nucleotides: TGTGCCAGCAGCCCCGGCGGGTTGGCTGAAGCTTTCTTT. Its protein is CASSPGGLAEAFF.

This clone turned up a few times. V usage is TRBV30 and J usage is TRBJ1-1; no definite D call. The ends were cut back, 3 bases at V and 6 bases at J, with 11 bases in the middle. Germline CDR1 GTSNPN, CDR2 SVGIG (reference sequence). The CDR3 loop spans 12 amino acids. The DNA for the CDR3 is TGTGCCTGGAGGAGGAGGTGGTCTGAAGCTTTCTTT. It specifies CAWRRRWSEAFF.

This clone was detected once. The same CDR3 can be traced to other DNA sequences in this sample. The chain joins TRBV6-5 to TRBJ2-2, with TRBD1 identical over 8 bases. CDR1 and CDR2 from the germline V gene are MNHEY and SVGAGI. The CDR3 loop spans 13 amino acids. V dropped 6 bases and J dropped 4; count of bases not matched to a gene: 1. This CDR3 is CASSRGRTGELFF. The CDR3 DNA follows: TGTGCCAGCAGCAGGGGGCGCACCGGGGAGCTGTTTTTT.

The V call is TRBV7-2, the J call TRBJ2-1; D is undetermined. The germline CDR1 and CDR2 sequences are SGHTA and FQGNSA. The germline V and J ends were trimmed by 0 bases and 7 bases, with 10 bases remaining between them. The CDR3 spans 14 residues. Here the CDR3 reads CASSLARGGNEQFF. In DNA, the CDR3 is TGTGCCAGCAGCTTAGCGCGCGGCGGAAATGAGCAGTTCTTC. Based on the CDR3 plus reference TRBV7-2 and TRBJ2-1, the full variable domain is GAGVSQSPSNKVTEKGKDVELRCDPISGHTALYWYRQSLGQGLEFLIYFQGNSAPDKSGLPSDRFSAERTGGSVSTLTIQRTQQEDSAVYLCASSLARGGNEQFFGPGTRLTVL.

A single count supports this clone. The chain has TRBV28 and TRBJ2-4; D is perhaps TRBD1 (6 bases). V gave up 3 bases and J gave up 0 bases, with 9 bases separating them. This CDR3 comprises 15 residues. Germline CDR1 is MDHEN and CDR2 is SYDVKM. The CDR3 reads CASSFQGLAKNIQYF. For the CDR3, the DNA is TGTGCCAGCAGTTTTCAGGGGTTAGCCAAAAACATTCAGTACTTC. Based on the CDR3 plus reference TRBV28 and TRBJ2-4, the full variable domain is DVKVTQSSRYLVKRTGEKVFLECVQDMDHENMFWYRQDPGLGLRLIYFSYDVKMKEKGDIPEGYSVSREKKERFSLILESASTNQTSMYLCASSFQGLAKNIQYFGAGTRLSVL.

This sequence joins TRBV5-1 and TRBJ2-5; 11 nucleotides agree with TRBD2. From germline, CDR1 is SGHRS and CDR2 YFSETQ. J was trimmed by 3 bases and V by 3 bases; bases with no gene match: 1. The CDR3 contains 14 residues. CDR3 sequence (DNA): TGCGCCAGCAGCTCGGGACTAGCGGAAGAGACCCAGTACTTC. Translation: CASSSGLAEETQYF. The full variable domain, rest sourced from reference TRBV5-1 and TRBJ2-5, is KAGVTQTPRYLIKTRGQQVTLSCSPISGHRSVSWYQQTPGQGLQFLFEYFSETQRNKGNFPGRFSGRQFSNSRSEMNVSTLELGDSALYLCASSSGLAEETQYFGPGTRLLVL.

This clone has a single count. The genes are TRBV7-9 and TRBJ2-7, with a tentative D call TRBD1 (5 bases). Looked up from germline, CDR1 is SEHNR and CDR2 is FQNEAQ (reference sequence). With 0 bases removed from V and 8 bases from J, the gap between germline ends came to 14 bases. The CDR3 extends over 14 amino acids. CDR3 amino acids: CASSLALGQGKQYF. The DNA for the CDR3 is TGTGCCAGCAGCTTAGCGCTTGGGCAGGGAAAGCAGTACTTC.

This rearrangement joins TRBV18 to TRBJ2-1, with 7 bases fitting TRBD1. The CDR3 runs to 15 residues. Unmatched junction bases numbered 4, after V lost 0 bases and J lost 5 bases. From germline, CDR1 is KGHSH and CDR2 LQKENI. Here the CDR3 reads CASSPPPGGNNEQFF. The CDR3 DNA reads TGTGCCAGCTCACCACCCCCAGGGGGTAACAATGAGCAGTTCTTC.

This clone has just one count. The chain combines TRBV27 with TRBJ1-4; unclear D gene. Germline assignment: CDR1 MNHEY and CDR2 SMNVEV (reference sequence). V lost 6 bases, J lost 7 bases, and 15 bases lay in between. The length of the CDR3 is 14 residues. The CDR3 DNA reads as TGTGCCAGCAGATACAGCGGGCAAGGTGAAAAACTGTTTTTT. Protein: CASRYSGQGEKLFF.

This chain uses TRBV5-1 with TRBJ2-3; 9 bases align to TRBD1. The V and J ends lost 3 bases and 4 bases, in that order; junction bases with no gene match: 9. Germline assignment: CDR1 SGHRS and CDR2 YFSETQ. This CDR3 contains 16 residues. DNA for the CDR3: TGCGCCAGCAGCTGGGACCTACAGGGGGCAGCAGATACGCAGTATTTT. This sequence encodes CASSWDLQGAADTQYF.

The CDR3 sequence: CASSRRGQENEQFF. Written as DNA, the CDR3 is TGTGCCAGCAGCCGCAGGGGGCAAGAAAATGAGCAGTTCTTC. The chain is built from TRBV11-3 and TRBJ2-1, with TRBD1 matching 8 bases. CDR1 is SGHNT, CDR2 YENEEA, per germline. This CDR3 has 14 amino acids. V shed 5 bases, J shed 7 bases, and the junction held 7 bases outside the gene matches.

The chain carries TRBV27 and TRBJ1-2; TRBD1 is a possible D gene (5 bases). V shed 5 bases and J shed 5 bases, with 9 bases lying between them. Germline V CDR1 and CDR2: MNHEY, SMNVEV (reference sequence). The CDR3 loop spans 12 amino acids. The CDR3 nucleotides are TGTGCCAGCAGTCATACAGGTTATGGCTACACCTTC. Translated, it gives CASSHTGYGYTF.

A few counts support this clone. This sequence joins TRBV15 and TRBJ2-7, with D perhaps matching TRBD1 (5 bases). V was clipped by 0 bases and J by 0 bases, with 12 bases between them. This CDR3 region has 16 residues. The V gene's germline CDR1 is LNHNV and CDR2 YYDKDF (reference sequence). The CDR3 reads CATSRDHRQSSYEQYF. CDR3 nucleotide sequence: TGTGCCACCAGCAGAGATCATCGACAGAGCTCCTACGAGCAGTACTTC.

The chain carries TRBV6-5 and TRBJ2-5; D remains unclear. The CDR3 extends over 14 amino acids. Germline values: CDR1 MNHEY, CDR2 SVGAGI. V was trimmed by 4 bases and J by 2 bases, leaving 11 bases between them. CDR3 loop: CASSFFRQQETQYF. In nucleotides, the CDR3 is TGTGCCAGCAGTTTCTTCCGCCAGCAAGAGACCCAGTACTTC.

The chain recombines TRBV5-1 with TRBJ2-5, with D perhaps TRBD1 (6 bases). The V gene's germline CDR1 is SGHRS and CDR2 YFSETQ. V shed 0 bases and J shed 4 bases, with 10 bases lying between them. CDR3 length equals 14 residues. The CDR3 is CASSLGTGRETQYF. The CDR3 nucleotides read TGCGCCAGCAGCTTGGGCACAGGGCGAGAGACCCAGTACTTC.

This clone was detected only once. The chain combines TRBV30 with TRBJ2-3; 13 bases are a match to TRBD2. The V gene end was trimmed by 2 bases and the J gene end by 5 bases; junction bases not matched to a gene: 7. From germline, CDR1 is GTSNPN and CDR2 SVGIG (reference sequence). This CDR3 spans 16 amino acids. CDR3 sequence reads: CAWSTGLAGDRDTQYF. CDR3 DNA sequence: TGTGCCTGGAGTACAGGACTAGCGGGAGATAGAGATACGCAGTATTTT.

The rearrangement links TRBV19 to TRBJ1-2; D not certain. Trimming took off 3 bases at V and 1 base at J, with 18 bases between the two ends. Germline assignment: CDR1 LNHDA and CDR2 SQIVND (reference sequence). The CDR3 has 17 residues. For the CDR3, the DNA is TGTGCCAGTAGTATCGGCCAGGTCGGAAGGTTTAACTATGGCTACACCTTC. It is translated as CASSIGQVGRFNYGYTF.

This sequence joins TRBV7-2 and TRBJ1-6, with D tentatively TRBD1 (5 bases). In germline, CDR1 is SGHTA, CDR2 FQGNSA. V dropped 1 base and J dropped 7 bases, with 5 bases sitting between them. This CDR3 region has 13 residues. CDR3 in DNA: TGTGCCAGCAGCTTAGAGGGGAATTCACCCCTCCACTTT. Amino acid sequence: CASSLEGNSPLHF.

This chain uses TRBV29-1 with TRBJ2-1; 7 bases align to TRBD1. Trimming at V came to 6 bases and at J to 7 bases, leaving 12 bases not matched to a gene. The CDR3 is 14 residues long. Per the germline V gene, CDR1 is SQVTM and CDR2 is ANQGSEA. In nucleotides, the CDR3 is TGCAGCGTAGAGAGACAGGGCGGTACGAATGAGCAGTTCTTC. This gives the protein CSVERQGGTNEQFF.

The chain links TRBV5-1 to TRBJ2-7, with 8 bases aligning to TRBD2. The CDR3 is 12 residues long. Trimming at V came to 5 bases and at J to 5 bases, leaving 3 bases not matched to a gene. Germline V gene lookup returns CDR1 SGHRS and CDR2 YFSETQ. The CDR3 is CASRGLENEQYF. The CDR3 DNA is TGCGCCAGCAGGGGACTAGAGAACGAGCAGTACTTC.

DNA of the CDR3: TGTGCCAGCAGCTTAGGGGACAGGGGACAAGAGGGCACCATATATTTT. Its translation is CASSLGDRGQEGTIYF. This chain links TRBV7-8 with TRBJ1-3; 10 nucleotides match TRBD1. V lost 1 base to trimming and J lost 9 bases; unmatched junction nucleotides: 9. This CDR3 comprises 16 residues. Germline lookup yields CDR1 SGHVS and CDR2 FQNEAQ.

CDR3 sequence: CASSQDLWGGRNEQFF. As DNA, the CDR3 is TGCGCCAGCAGCCAAGATCTATGGGGGGGGCGTAATGAGCAGTTCTTC. This chain uses TRBV4-1 with TRBJ2-1, with D possibly matching TRBD2 (7 bases). The CDR3 has 16 amino acids. V lost 0 bases and J lost 7, with 16 bases in between. CDR1 and CDR2 from the germline V gene are MGHRA and YSYEKL.

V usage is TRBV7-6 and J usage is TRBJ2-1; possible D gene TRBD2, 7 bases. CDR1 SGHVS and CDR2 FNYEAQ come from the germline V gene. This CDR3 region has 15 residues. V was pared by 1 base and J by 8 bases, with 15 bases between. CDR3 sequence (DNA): TGTGCCAGCAGCTTAGAAGGGGGGGGTATCGATGAGCAGTTCTTC. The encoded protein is CASSLEGGGIDEQFF.

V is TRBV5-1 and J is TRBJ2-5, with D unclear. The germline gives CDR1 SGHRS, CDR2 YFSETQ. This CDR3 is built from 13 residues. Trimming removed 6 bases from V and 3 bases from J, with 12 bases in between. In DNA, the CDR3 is TGCGCCAGCAACGACGTCCGGGAAGAGACCCAGTACTTC. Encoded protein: CASNDVREETQYF.